These T cell receptor beta chains were read from a single sample in a study of T cells after yellow fever vaccination. TCRdb independently ran MiXCR on the 5' RACE reads; one entry per CDR3 protein. This table holds about 160,000 distinct CDR3 sequences, less than 9% found once. The sample consisted of CD4+ T cells sorted from PBMCs, taken roughly 5 days after the first yellow fever vaccination. The source of these receptors is a young man who received the YFV17D yellow fever vaccine. The CDR3 runs from the conserved cysteine through the conserved F or W. D genes are given only for firm matches. Size is stated for part of the rows, as once, few or many counts, or as a class when the clone is expanded.

TRBJ1-6 few TRBV7-2 - CASSFGGGSPLHF TGTGCCAGCAGCTTTGGCGGGGGGTCACCCCTCCACTTT
TRBJ1-5 few TRBV18 - CASSPGYSGGNQPQHF TGTGCCAGCTCACCGGGGTACTCGGGGGGTAATCAGCCCCAGCATTTT
TRBJ2-3 many TRBV9 TRBD2 CASSVGTSGGTTDTQYF TGTGCCAGCAGCGTAGGAACTAGCGGGGGGACCACAGATACGCAGTATTTT
TRBJ2-1 many TRBV6-1 - CASSEGEDNEQFF TGTGCCAGCAGTGAAGGTGAAGACAATGAGCAGTTCTTC
TRBJ1-1 many TRBV7-2 - CASSSGRSNTEAFF TGTGCCAGCAGCTCGGGACGGAGCAACACTGAAGCTTTCTTT
TRBJ1-4 - TRBV4-2 - CASSRRFANAEATNEKLFF TGTGCCAGCAGCCGAAGATTCGCGAATGCGGAGGCAACTAATGAAAAACTGTTTTTT
TRBJ1-1 many TRBV5-1 TRBD1 CASSSQGANTEAFF TGCGCCAGCAGCTCACAGGGGGCGAACACTGAAGCTTTCTTT
TRBJ1-5 many TRBV7-2 - CASSLVPGQGQPQHF TGTGCCAGCAGCTTAGTTCCAGGGCAGGGTCAGCCCCAGCATTTT
TRBJ1-6 few TRBV10-3 TRBD1 CAIRPGTGRSPLHF TGTGCCATCAGACCCGGGACAGGGAGATCACCCCTCCACTTT
TRBJ2-1 many TRBV20-1 TRBD2 CSAASRGYYNEQFF TGCAGTGCCGCTTCGCGGGGGTATTACAATGAGCAGTTCTTC
TRBJ2-3 few TRBV6-5 - CASSYSRDWDTQYF TGTGCCAGCAGTTACTCGAGGGATTGGGATACGCAGTATTTT
TRBJ2-2 - TRBV28 - CASSFLGSGTGELFF TGTGCCAGCAGTTTTCTGGGGTCGGGCACCGGGGAGCTGTTTTTT
TRBJ2-7 many TRBV3-1 - CASSPMGQEQYF TGTGCCAGCAGTCCCATGGGGCAGGAGCAGTACTTC
TRBJ2-5 many TRBV11-2 - CASSSMTDQETQYF TGTGCCAGCAGCTCGATGACGGATCAAGAGACCCAGTACTTC
TRBJ2-3 - TRBV9 TRBD2 CASSLTSSGWTDTQYF TGTGCCAGCAGCCTAACCTCTAGCGGATGGACAGATACGCAGTATTTT
TRBJ1-5 few TRBV20-1 - CSAREGGGQPQHF TGCAGTGCTCGAGAGGGAGGGGGACAGCCCCAGCATTTT
TRBJ1-6 - TRBV7-2 - CASSRGLDPPLHF TGTGCCAGCAGCCGAGGCTTAGATCCACCCCTCCACTTT
TRBJ2-1 many TRBV10-3 - CATVYSSIYNEQFF TGTGCCACCGTCTATTCGTCCATTTACAATGAGCAGTTCTTC
TRBJ2-3 many TRBV7-3 - CASSTGSTDTQYF TGTGCCAGCAGCACCGGGAGCACAGATACGCAGTATTTT
TRBJ1-1 many TRBV2 - CASSGVRDTEAFF TGTGCCAGCAGTGGCGTAAGGGACACTGAAGCTTTCTTT
TRBJ1-1 - TRBV20-1 - CSARDSFEAFF TGCAGTGCTAGGGACAGTTTTGAAGCTTTCTTT
TRBJ2-2 many TRBV10-3 - CAISESNTGELFF TGTGCCATCAGTGAGTCGAACACCGGGGAGCTGTTTTTT
TRBJ2-3 many TRBV10-3 TRBD2 CAISESGGVYF TGTGCCATCAGTGAATCCGGGGGGGTGTATTTT
TRBJ1-4 many TRBV4-2 TRBD1 CASSQDWGQGTEKLFF TGTGCCAGCAGCCAAGATTGGGGACAGGGGACTGAAAAACTGTTTTTT
TRBJ2-3 many TRBV29-1 - CSVGFGGTSTDTQYF TGCAGCGTGGGGTTCGGGGGCACTAGCACAGATACGCAGTATTTT
TRBJ2-1 few TRBV6-5 - CASSYGRISYNEQFF TGTGCCAGCAGTTACGGGCGGATTTCCTACAATGAGCAGTTCTTC
TRBJ2-3 many TRBV27 - CASSLSQATDTQYF TGTGCCAGCAGTTTATCCCAGGCCACAGATACGCAGTATTTT
TRBJ1-2 many TRBV20-1 TRBD1 CSASTGSGQGTANYGYTF TGCAGTGCTAGCACGGGATCGGGGCAGGGGACAGCTAACTATGGCTACACCTTC
TRBJ2-4 - TRBV7-9 - CASSLARAKNIQYF TGTGCCAGCAGCTTAGCCAGGGCCAAAAACATTCAGTACTTC
TRBJ1-1 many TRBV4-3 - CASSQETGGVAFF TGCGCCAGCAGCCAAGAAACGGGGGGAGTAGCTTTCTTT
TRBJ1-2 many TRBV7-9 - CASSLGGDYGYTF TGTGCCAGCAGCTTAGGAGGAGACTATGGCTACACCTTC
TRBJ1-5 many TRBV12-3/TRBV12-4 - CASSLSPGGQPQHF TGTGCCAGCAGTTTATCCCCGGGGGGTCAGCCCCAGCATTTT
TRBJ1-1 few TRBV20-1 - CSAEPGHRNTEAFF TGCAGTGCTGAGCCGGGACACCGGAACACTGAAGCTTTCTTT
TRBJ2-3 many TRBV5-6 - CASRGVPDTQYF TGTGCCAGCAGAGGGGTCCCAGATACGCAGTATTTT
TRBJ2-1 - TRBV5-4 - CASSLRLEYNEQFF TGTGCCAGCAGCTTGAGGTTAGAATACAATGAGCAGTTCTTC
TRBJ1-1 few TRBV15 - CATSREPQGRTEAFF TGTGCCACCAGCAGAGAGCCTCAGGGGAGGACTGAAGCTTTCTTT
TRBJ2-2 few TRBV18 - CASSPSGQGTNTGELFF TGTGCCAGCTCACCATCAGGGCAGGGGACGAACACCGGGGAGCTGTTTTTT
TRBJ2-3 few TRBV24-1 - CATSGGDAKSTDTQYF TGTGCCACCAGTGGGGGCGACGCCAAGAGCACAGATACGCAGTATTTT
TRBJ1-3 many TRBV5-5 - CASSLPPRPGNTIYF TGTGCCAGCAGCTTGCCCCCCCGGCCTGGAAACACCATATATTTT
TRBJ2-7 few TRBV5-1 TRBD1 CASRERPGQGYYEQYF TGCGCCAGCAGGGAGCGCCCGGGACAGGGTTACTACGAGCAGTACTTC
TRBJ2-1 many TRBV7-8 - CASSSSPGPPGVYNEQFF TGTGCCAGCAGCTCGTCACCGGGACCCCCAGGGGTTTACAATGAGCAGTTCTTC
TRBJ1-4 few TRBV4-2 - CASSQDFQATNEKLFF TGTGCCAGCAGCCAAGATTTTCAAGCAACTAATGAAAAACTGTTTTTT
TRBJ2-2 - TRBV28 - CASSSLATGTVTGELFF TGTGCCAGCAGTTCCCTAGCGACGGGTACCGTGACCGGGGAGCTGTTTTTT
TRBJ2-2 few TRBV5-1 TRBD2 CASSLRLAGRISNTGELFF TGCGCCAGCAGCTTGCGACTAGCGGGGCGCATATCGAACACCGGGGAGCTGTTTTTT
TRBJ2-5 many TRBV5-8 - CASSRMDETQYF TGTGCCAGCAGCCGTATGGACGAGACCCAGTACTTC
TRBJ1-1 - TRBV6-1 TRBD1 CASRPGTGVIEAFF TGTGCCAGCAGACCCGGGACAGGGGTTATTGAAGCTTTCTTT
TRBJ2-1 many TRBV7-6 - CASSLQPSSYNEQFF TGTGCCAGCAGCTTACAGCCAAGCTCCTACAATGAGCAGTTCTTC
TRBJ1-1 many TRBV4-3 - CASSQDTKGFLQAFF TGCGCCAGCAGCCAAGATACTAAGGGATTTCTACAGGCTTTCTTT